A selection of T cell receptor beta chains follows, all from one sample in a study of T cell responses to AZD1222 COVID-19 vaccine. Here immunoSEQ multiplex PCR was the method, and the copy in TCRdb shows in-frame clones only, minus some. Of around 160,000 clones in the sample, 85% to 95% were seen once. The sequenced sample was peripheral blood, obtained on day 0 of AZD1222 vaccination. The receptors originated from an adult in good health. The CDR3 runs from the conserved cysteine through the conserved F or W. A D gene is named only where the DNA matches it firmly. Size is omitted from some rows. Given values are once, few, many or a class for expanded clones.

>TRBJ2-2|TRBV13|-|-
CASRFGGPGELFF
TGTGCCAGCAGATTTGGGGGGCCCGGGGAGCTGTTTTTT
>TRBJ2-2|TRBV7-3|-|TRBD1
CASSFLDRDTGELFF
TGTGCCAGCAGCTTCCTGGACAGGGACACCGGGGAGCTGTTTTTT
>TRBJ1-2|TRBV2|-|-
CASSEQGDYGYTF
TGTGCCAGCAGTGAACAGGGAGACTATGGCTACACCTTC
>TRBJ2-5|TRBV11-2|-|TRBD2
CASSSPLAGGRETQYF
TGTGCCAGCAGCTCGCCCCTAGCGGGAGGGCGGGAGACCCAGTACTTC
>TRBJ1-4|TRBV15|-|-
CATSRGRVANEKLFF
TGTGCCACCAGCAGAGGACGGGTAGCTAATGAAAAACTGTTTTTT
>TRBJ1-1|TRBV9|-|TRBD1
CASSVDGQANTEAFF
TGTGCCAGCAGCGTAGATGGACAGGCGAACACTGAAGCTTTCTTT
>TRBJ2-3|TRBV6-5|-|TRBD1
CASRSTGASTDTQYF
TGTGCCAGCAGGTCGACAGGGGCCAGCACAGATACGCAGTATTTT
>TRBJ1-1|TRBV28|once|-
CASRPGSLTKAFF
TGTGCCAGCAGACCGGGATCCCTAACGAAAGCTTTCTTT
>TRBJ2-1|TRBV18|-|-
CASSLAFDGIDEQFF
TGTGCCAGCTCACTGGCCTTTGACGGGATAGATGAGCAGTTCTTC
>TRBJ1-4|TRBV7-2|-|-
CASSLAGRTDEKLFF
TGTGCCAGCAGCTTAGCGGGCAGGACTGATGAAAAACTGTTTTTT
>TRBJ2-3|TRBV2|once|TRBD2
CASSDASGGLSTDTQYF
TGTGCCAGCAGTGACGCTAGCGGGGGACTTAGCACAGATACGCAGTATTTT
>TRBJ2-1|TRBV2|-|-
CASGGSPYNEQFF
TGTGCCAGCGGAGGGTCTCCCTACAATGAGCAGTTCTTC
>TRBJ1-1|TRBV7-9|-|TRBD1
CASSGQGGTEAFF
TGTGCCAGCAGCGGACAGGGGGGCACTGAAGCTTTCTTT
>TRBJ2-1|TRBV25-1|-|TRBD2
CASKRGSGSNEQFF
TGTGCCAGCAAGAGAGGTAGCGGGAGCAATGAGCAGTTCTTC
>TRBJ1-2|TRBV19|-|-
CASRRDRDYGYTF
TGTGCCAGTAGGCGGGACCGAGACTATGGCTACACCTTC
>TRBJ2-5|TRBV7-7|-|-
CASSLAGLQETQYF
TGTGCCAGCAGCTTAGCGGGGTTGCAAGAGACCCAGTACTTC
>TRBJ2-1|TRBV7-2|-|-
CASSPPGTQYNEQFF
TGTGCCAGCAGCCCGCCGGGGACTCAGTACAATGAGCAGTTCTTC
>TRBJ2-3|TRBV7-2|-|-
CASSITAGGPSTDTQYF
TGTGCCAGCAGTATTACGGCCGGTGGGCCCAGCACAGATACGCAGTATTTT
>TRBJ1-2|TRBV7-2|-|TRBD1
CASSLRTGANYGYTF
TGTGCCAGCAGCCTACGGACAGGAGCCAACTATGGCTACACCTTC
>TRBJ2-7|TRBV7-8|-|TRBD1
CASSYGPRTGGSYEQYF
TGTGCCAGCAGCTATGGACCTCGGACAGGGGGCTCTTACGAGCAGTACTTC
>TRBJ1-2|TRBV19|-|TRBD1
CASSTSGGPGYTF
TGTGCCAGTAGTACCTCAGGGGGCCCTGGCTACACCTTC
>TRBJ2-1|TRBV7-2|-|-
CASSLARTRSYNEQFF
TGTGCCAGCAGCTTAGCAAGAACACGCTCCTACAATGAGCAGTTCTTC